A selection of T cell receptor beta chains follows, all from one sample in a study of cytomegalovirus exposure and HLA in healthy donors. Sequenced by immunoSEQ multiplex PCR; TCRdb stores in-frame clones only, minus some. The sample yields roughly 190,000 clones, approximately 79% seen once. Specimen: PBMCs. Source of these receptors: a woman aged 18-29 years in good health and CMV-seronegative. Both conserved end residues are part of each CDR3. Fields, in order: J gene, D gene, clone size, V gene, CDR3 DNA, CDR3 protein. The D gene is left open where the match is weak. Size tells how often a clone was seen (once, few, many) or the class of an expanded clone, and some rows leave it out.

TRBJ2-5	TRBD1	few	TRBV25-1	TGTGCCAGCAGTGACTCAATGGGGACAGGGGGCGCTGAGACCCAGTACTTC	CASSDSMGTGGAETQYF
TRBJ2-7	-	-	TRBV7-9	TGTGCCAGCAGCCCGGTCCAGGGCGACCCCTACGAGCAGTACTTC	CASSPVQGDPYEQYF
TRBJ1-6	-	-	TRBV28	TGTGCCAGCAGTTTGCGGCCAAATAATTCACCCCTCCACTTT	CASSLRPNNSPLHF
TRBJ1-2	-	-	TRBV10-3	TGTGCCACAGCAGCCTCAGGAAGCCCTAACTATGGCTACACCTTC	CATAASGSPNYGYTF
TRBJ2-1	-	-	TRBV7-9	TGTGCCAGCAGCAGCCGGGACACTTACAATGAGCAGTTCTTC	CASSSRDTYNEQFF
TRBJ1-1	-	-	TRBV5-1	TGCGCCAGCAGCCCGGGGGAGGGGAACACTGAAGCTTTCTTT	CASSPGEGNTEAFF
TRBJ1-5	-	few	TRBV25-1	TGTGCCAGCAGGGGAGATCCCAATCAGCCCCAGCATTTT	CASRGDPNQPQHF
TRBJ2-7	TRBD1	once	TRBV28	TGTGCCAGTTATGGACAGGGCTCGGGCTACGAGCAGTACTTC	CASYGQGSGYEQYF
TRBJ2-1	TRBD2	-	TRBV5-1	TGCGCCAGCAGCTTGAGGGGCGGGAGCTCCTACAATGAGCAGTTCTTC	CASSLRGGSSYNEQFF
TRBJ1-2	TRBD1	-	TRBV30	TGTGCCTGGAGGGGACAGGGCTATGCTGGCTACACCTTC	CAWRGQGYAGYTF
TRBJ1-3	-	-	TRBV30	TGTGCCTGGAGTGTACAGAGATCTGGAAACACCATATATTTT	CAWSVQRSGNTIYF
TRBJ2-4	TRBD1	-	TRBV4-1	TGCGCCAGCAGCCCGGGGACAGACAAAAACATTCAGTACTTC	CASSPGTDKNIQYF
TRBJ2-3	TRBD2	once	TRBV19	TGTGCCAGTAGTACTAGCGGGAGTCGCACAGATACGCAGTATTTT	CASSTSGSRTDTQYF
TRBJ2-7	TRBD2	-	TRBV18	TGTGCTAGCTCCGGGACTAGCGGGAGTTCCTACGAGCAGTACTTC	CASSGTSGSSYEQYF
TRBJ1-1	TRBD1	-	TRBV6-5	TGTGCCAGCAGCTATGGGGACAGGGGGCTCGCTTTCTTT	CASSYGDRGLAFF
TRBJ2-1	TRBD2	-	TRBV4-3	TGCGCCAGCAGCCAAGGGACTAGCGGCTACAATGAGCAGTTCTTC	CASSQGTSGYNEQFF
TRBJ2-7	TRBD1	-	TRBV4-2	TGTGCCAGCAGCCAAGAGATACAGGGGGCCTACGAGCAGTACTTC	CASSQEIQGAYEQYF
TRBJ1-4	-	-	TRBV6-5	TGTGCCAGCAGCCGGGGGGGGGTTGAAGAAAAACTGTTTTTT	CASSRGGVEEKLFF
TRBJ2-3	TRBD2	-	TRBV7-2	TGTGCCAGCAGCTTACACAGGGTAGCGGGGGACACAGATACGCAGTATTTT	CASSLHRVAGDTDTQYF
TRBJ1-1	TRBD1	-	TRBV19	TGTGCCAGTAGGAGGACAGGGGGCGAGACTGAAGCTTTCTTT	CASRRTGGETEAFF
TRBJ2-1	-	-	TRBV19	TGTGCCAGTAGTATACCACTAGAAGGGTACAATGAGCAGTTCTTC	CASSIPLEGYNEQFF
TRBJ2-5	TRBD2	-	TRBV4-1	TGCGCCAGCAGCCAAGTCGGGGGGGTGCAAGAGACCCAGTACTTC	CASSQVGGVQETQYF
TRBJ2-1	-	-	TRBV28	TGTGCCAGCAGTTTAACACTGGGCGGGAACTTTGATGAGCAGTTCTTC	CASSLTLGGNFDEQFF
TRBJ1-1	-	-	TRBV29-1	TGCAGCGTTGAAGGGGCAGGACTTCAGATGAACACTGAAGCTTTCTTT	CSVEGAGLQMNTEAFF
TRBJ1-2	TRBD1	-	TRBV6-6	TGTGCCAGCAGTTCACGGACAGGGGGATACTATGGCTACACCTTC	CASSSRTGGYYGYTF
TRBJ1-2	-	-	TRBV4-1	TGCGCCAGCAGCCAAGATCTTCGGCAGGGATGGAATGGCTACACCTTC	CASSQDLRQGWNGYTF
TRBJ2-3	TRBD1	-	TRBV6-6	TGTGCCAGCAGTCCGGGACAGGGGGCGAGGGGAGATACGCAGTATTTT	CASSPGQGARGDTQYF
TRBJ2-2	TRBD2	-	TRBV7-9	TGTGCCCGCCGGGGAGGGGAGAGCACCGGGGAGCTGTTTTTT	CARRGGESTGELFF
TRBJ1-2	-	-	TRBV30	TGTGCCTGCCCCCTCACGGGCTATGGCTACACCTTC	CACPLTGYGYTF
TRBJ1-2	TRBD1	-	TRBV29-1	TGCAGCGCCTCCGGGACAGAAAACTATGGCTACACCTTC	CSASGTENYGYTF
TRBJ1-6	-	-	TRBV19	TGTGCCAGTAGTATCGGGCGGGGGGAGCCGAATTCACCCCTCCACTTT	CASSIGRGEPNSPLHF
TRBJ1-2	-	-	TRBV4-3	TGCGCCAGCAGCCAAGCGGGGGGCTCGGGCTACACCTTC	CASSQAGGSGYTF
TRBJ1-2	-	-	TRBV7-9	TGTGCCAGCAGCTCCCAGGCTAACTATGGCTACACCTTC	CASSSQANYGYTF
TRBJ2-2	-	-	TRBV28	TGTGCCAGCAGGCCTAACAGGGCTCGTGTTACCGGGGAGCTGTTTTTT	CASRPNRARVTGELFF
TRBJ2-5	TRBD2	-	TRBV5-1	TGCGCCAGCAGCCTTGGACTAGCGGGAGGGACGATATTTCAAGAGACCCAGTACTTC	CASSLGLAGGTIFQETQYF
TRBJ1-2	TRBD1	-	TRBV4-1	TGCGCCAGCAGCCGAGGACAGGGTACGAGCTATGGCTACACCTTC	CASSRGQGTSYGYTF
TRBJ2-1	-	-	TRBV2	TGTGCCAGCGGGCGAGGGCTCAATGAGCAGTTCTTC	CASGRGLNEQFF
TRBJ2-3	TRBD1	-	TRBV9	TGTGCCAGCAGCGCTTCTGGACAGGCAAGCACAGATACGCAGTATTTT	CASSASGQASTDTQYF
TRBJ1-4	-	-	TRBV12-5	TGTGCTAGTGGCGACATCAGGGATGAAAAACTGTTTTTT	CASGDIRDEKLFF
TRBJ2-7	-	-	TRBV28	TGTGCCAGCAGTTTTGGCCCCTCATTCAACTACGAGCAGTACTTC	CASSFGPSFNYEQYF
TRBJ2-7	TRBD2	-	TRBV10-3	TGTGCCATCAGTCCAGCGGGGGTCCCCTCCTACGAGCAGTACTTC	CAISPAGVPSYEQYF
TRBJ1-2	-	-	TRBV5-8	TGTGCCAGCAGCTTGGCTAGCTATGGCTACACCTTC	CASSLASYGYTF
TRBJ1-5	-	-	TRBV5-1	TGCGCCAGCAGCGTCGGGACAACGAGCAATCAGCCCCAGCATTTT	CASSVGTTSNQPQHF
TRBJ2-7	TRBD1	once	TRBV28	TGTGCCAGCAGTCCGACAGGGCTAGGGTACGAGCAGTACTTC	CASSPTGLGYEQYF
TRBJ2-7	TRBD2	-	TRBV14	TGTGCCAGCAGCCACCCGGGACTAGCGAGGAACGAGCAGTACTTC	CASSHPGLARNEQYF
TRBJ1-4	-	-	TRBV18	TGTGCCAGCTCACCGAGGGGAGGTGAAAAACTGTTTTTT	CASSPRGGEKLFF
TRBJ1-6	-	-	TRBV25-1	TGTGCCAGCAGTGAATTTCGGGGTGTGGATTCACCCCTCCACTTT	CASSEFRGVDSPLHF
TRBJ2-1	TRBD2	-	TRBV5-4	TGTGCCAGCAGCTCTAGCGGGACTCAGTTCTTC	CASSSSGTQFF
TRBJ2-5	-	-	TRBV4-1	TGCGCCAGCAGCCAGGCAGAGGGGGGGAGTCAAGAGACCCAGTACTTC	CASSQAEGGSQETQYF
TRBJ2-3	-	-	TRBV5-1	TGCGCCAGCAGCGGGGAGTTCAGCACAGATACGCAGTATTTT	CASSGEFSTDTQYF
TRBJ1-1	-	-	TRBV30	TGTGCCTGGACCACAGGCTGGGGTGCTGAAGCTTTCTTT	CAWTTGWGAEAFF
TRBJ1-2	-	-	TRBV6-5	TGTGCCAGCTGGGGTCCGGGCGGGCCCTCCTATGGCTACACCTTC	CASWGPGGPSYGYTF